What follows are 20 T cell receptor beta chains derived from one specimen sequenced in a study of shared clonotypes between healthy human individuals. Measured with immunoSEQ multiplex PCR; TCRdb has only the in-frame clones, and not every one. This table holds some 2,500,000 clones, roughly 90% found once. The sample was naive CD4+ T cells from PBMCs. This sample's subset: CD45RA+ positively selected. Source of these receptors: a man aged 18 to 30 in good health. Some clones in this sample may be carry-over from other donors' samples.

V is TRBV4-1 and J is TRBJ1-4; D gene uncertain. Trimming removed 4 bases at V and 7 bases at J, with 16 bases between. The CDR3 has 15 residues. Germline CDR1 and CDR2: MGHRA and YSYEKL. The CDR3 is CASSPGSSDREKLFF. The CDR3 DNA reads as TGCGCCAGCAGCCCTGGGTCCTCCGACCGTGAAAAACTGTTTTTT.

V usage is TRBV11-2 and J usage is TRBJ2-7, with D possibly TRBD1 on 6 matching bases. The length of the CDR3 is 13 residues. Trimming shortened V by 3 bases and J by 5 bases, and 11 bases separated the two germline ends. Germline V lookup: CDR1 SGHAT, CDR2 FQNNGV. CDR3 region: CASSFIQGNEQYF. The CDR3 DNA reads as TGTGCCAGCAGCTTCATACAGGGTAACGAGCAGTACTTC.

The chain couples TRBV7-8 to TRBJ1-2; the D is unclear. V was clipped by 5 bases and J by 9 bases, with 16 bases between them. Germline V gene lookup returns CDR1 SGHVS and CDR2 FQNEAQ. The CDR3 covers 13 residues. The CDR3: CASSLADGSSYTF. The CDR3 DNA reads TGTGCCAGCAGCCTTGCTGATGGTTCGAGCTACACCTTC.

The CDR3 coding sequence is TGTGCCAGCAGCTTATTAGGGACTAGCGGGAAACGGGAGCAGTTCTTC. Translating it yields CASSLLGTSGKREQFF. The chain employs TRBV7-2 and TRBJ2-1, with TRBD2 matching 13 bases. The germline CDR1 and CDR2 sequences are SGHTA and FQGNSA. Trimming cost V 2 bases and J 10 bases; bases outside gene matches: 8. The length of the CDR3 is 16 residues.

The rearrangement links TRBV30 to TRBJ1-1; D call uncertain. Germline V gene sequence: CDR1 GTSNPN, CDR2 SVGIG (reference sequence). The germline V and J ends were trimmed by 4 bases and 0 bases, with 9 bases remaining between them. The CDR3 consists of 13 residues. The CDR3 nucleotides are TGTGCCTGGACTCCCCAGGTGAACACTGAAGCTTTCTTT. This sequence encodes CAWTPQVNTEAFF.

The chain uses TRBV5-1 and TRBJ1-1, with D maybe TRBD1 (5 bases). Germline values: CDR1 SGHRS, CDR2 YFSETQ. The CDR3 extends over 15 amino acids. V lost 0 bases, J lost 5 bases, and 14 bases lay in between. The CDR3, as DNA: TGCGCCAGCAGCTTGGATGCGGGGGGGACGACTGAAGCTTTCTTT. It specifies CASSLDAGGTTEAFF.

This chain joins TRBV6-6 and TRBJ1-4; TRBD1 might be the D (5 bases). The CDR3 runs to 16 residues. Trimming stripped 5 bases from V and 8 bases from J, with 21 bases between. Germline values: CDR1 MNHNY, CDR2 SVGAGI (reference sequence). This CDR3 is CASSTRGRGSGEKLFF. The CDR3 DNA reads TGTGCCAGCAGTACTCGGGGCCGGGGCTCGGGAGAAAAACTGTTTTTT.

Regarding this clone: The sample contains more than one DNA sequence encoding this CDR3. The V and J genes are TRBV15 and TRBJ1-1, with D uncertain. The V and J ends lost 1 base and 4 bases respectively, with 10 bases between them. CDR1 LNHNV and CDR2 YYDKDF come from the germline V gene (reference sequence). The CDR3 contains 14 residues. The CDR3 coding sequence is TGTGCCACCAGCAGAGTTCGAGGGAGCACTGAAGCTTTCTTT. Its translation: CATSRVRGSTEAFF.

This clone was detected only once. The same CDR3 can be traced to other DNA sequences in this sample. The J gene is TRBJ2-7, the V gene TRBV7-9, with 9 bases lining up with TRBD1. This CDR3 has 13 residues. Trimming removed 3 bases from V and 4 bases from J; junction bases left unmatched: 1. The V gene's germline CDR1 is SEHNR and CDR2 FQNEAQ (reference sequence). Here the CDR3 DNA reads TGTGCCAGCAGCTTGGGGACAGGGTACGAGCAGTACTTC. Translated, it gives CASSLGTGYEQYF. Drawing the rest from reference TRBV7-9 and TRBJ2-7, the complete variable domain is DTGVSQNPRHKITKRGQNVTFRCDPISEHNRLYWYRQTLGQGPEFLTYFQNEAQLEKSRLLSDRFSAERPKGSFSTLEIQRTEQGDSAMYLCASSLGTGYEQYFGPGTRLTVT.

Here the CDR3 reads CASGRLDTYEQYF. The CDR3 DNA is TGTGCCTCCGGACGGCTAGATACCTACGAGCAGTACTTC. V gene TRBV27 combines with J gene TRBJ2-7; D call uncertain. The germline V gene has CDR1 MNHEY and CDR2 SMNVEV (reference sequence). This CDR3 is 13 amino acids long. Trimming took 11 bases from V and 2 from J, leaving 16 bases between them.

The chain combines TRBV7-2 with TRBJ1-2, with D possibly being TRBD1 (5 bases). The CDR3 length is 14 residues. Germline CDR1 and CDR2: SGHTA and FQGNSA. V lost 5 bases and J 8 bases, leaving 18 bases between the germline ends. The DNA of the CDR3 is TGTGCCAGCAGCCAGTACAGGATCGCGAAAGGCTACACCTTC. It translates to CASSQYRIAKGYTF.

The chain links TRBV5-4 to TRBJ2-3, with 9 bases lining up with TRBD1. Trimming at V came to 1 base and at J to 1 base, leaving 7 bases not matched to a gene. The CDR3 length is 17 residues. Germline V gene lookup returns CDR1 SGHNT and CDR2 YYREEE (reference sequence). CDR3 DNA: TGTGCCAGCAGCTTGCGGCAGGGACAGGGAGGCACAGATACGCAGTATTTT. This encodes CASSLRQGQGGTDTQYF.

The gene calls are TRBV11-2 and TRBJ2-7; TRBD1 matches at 10 bases. V lost 6 bases to trimming and J lost 5 bases; unmatched junction nucleotides: 10. Germline V gene data show CDR1 as SGHAT and CDR2 as FQNNGV. The CDR3 consists of 15 residues. The CDR3 DNA sequence: TGTGCCAGCAGGCAGACAGGGGGCTTGAGCCACGAGCAGTACTTC. Encoded protein: CASRQTGGLSHEQYF.

The chain recombines TRBV7-9 with TRBJ2-1, with 8 bases fitting TRBD2. V shed 4 bases and J 1 base; nucleotides not matched to a gene: 3. The CDR3 has 15 amino acids. The germline V gene has CDR1 SEHNR and CDR2 FQNEAQ (reference sequence). The CDR3 DNA is TGTGCCAGCAGCTCAGCGGGGGAATCCTACAATGAGCAGTTCTTC. Translation gives CASSSAGESYNEQFF.

The rearrangement joins TRBV6-6 to TRBJ2-4, with D perhaps matching TRBD2 (7 bases). This CDR3 has 16 amino acids. Trimming took off 1 base at V and 3 bases at J, with 13 bases between the two ends. CDR1 is MNHNY and CDR2 is SVGAGI in the germline V gene (reference sequence). The CDR3 loop is CASSYWGGGNKNIQYF. The CDR3 coding sequence is TGTGCCAGCAGTTACTGGGGGGGCGGGAACAAAAACATTCAGTACTTC.

The CDR3 loop is CASSLGHSSGNTIYF. In DNA, the CDR3 is TGTGCCAGCAGCTTAGGTCACAGCTCTGGAAACACCATATATTTT. The chain carries TRBV7-9 and TRBJ1-3; D call uncertain. The CDR3 runs to 15 residues. Trimming shortened V by 1 base and J by 0 bases, and 7 bases separated the two germline ends. Germline lookup yields CDR1 SEHNR and CDR2 FQNEAQ (reference sequence). Combining the CDR3 with reference TRBV7-9 and TRBJ1-3 gives the whole variable domain DTGVSQNPRHKITKRGQNVTFRCDPISEHNRLYWYRQTLGQGPEFLTYFQNEAQLEKSRLLSDRFSAERPKGSFSTLEIQRTEQGDSAMYLCASSLGHSSGNTIYFGEGSWLTVV.

This chain uses TRBV2 with TRBJ1-2; 8 bases fit TRBD1. The junction had 4 bases not matched to a gene; V was cut back by 9 bases and J by 4 bases. This CDR3 spans 12 amino acids. CDR1 SNHLY and CDR2 FYNNEI come from the germline V gene. The CDR3 region has the DNA TGTGCCAGACGGACAGGGAGCTATGGCTACACCTTC. Encoded protein: CARRTGSYGYTF.

This sequence joins TRBV9 and TRBJ2-6; 9 bases agree with TRBD2. V lost 1 base and J lost 2; bases outside the gene matches: 7. The germline CDR1 and CDR2 sequences are SGDLS and YYNGEE. This CDR3 has 18 amino acids. The CDR3 spells CASSVQAGGPPGANVLTF. The CDR3 nucleotides read TGTGCCAGCAGCGTACAGGCGGGAGGGCCCCCTGGGGCCAACGTCCTGACTTTC.

On this clone itself: The same CDR3 also results from other DNA sequences found in this sample. The chain couples TRBV15 to TRBJ1-2; maybe TRBD1 (6 bases). The germline V gene has CDR1 LNHNV and CDR2 YYDKDF (reference sequence). CDR3 length: 13 amino acids. V lost 4 bases and J 2 bases, leaving 8 bases between the germline ends. CDR3 residues: CATSMDRNYGYTF. The CDR3 region has the DNA TGTGCCACCAGCATGGACAGAAACTATGGCTACACCTTC. Filled out from reference TRBV15 and TRBJ1-2, the complete variable domain reads DAMVIQNPRYQVTQFGKPVTLSCSQTLNHNVMYWYQQKSSQAPKLLFHYYDKDFNNEADTPDNFQSRRPNTSFCFLDIRSPGLGDTAMYLCATSMDRNYGYTFGSGTRLTVV.

The chain couples TRBV7-9 to TRBJ2-2, with 10 bases matching TRBD1. The CDR3 runs 15 residues. V trimming: 5 bases; J trimming: 6 bases; junction bases outside the gene matches: 6. Germline CDR1 is SEHNR and CDR2 is FQNEAQ (reference sequence). The CDR3 region has the DNA TGTGCCAGCAGCCCGGGGACAGGGGTACCCGGGGAGCTGTTTTTT. This encodes CASSPGTGVPGELFF.